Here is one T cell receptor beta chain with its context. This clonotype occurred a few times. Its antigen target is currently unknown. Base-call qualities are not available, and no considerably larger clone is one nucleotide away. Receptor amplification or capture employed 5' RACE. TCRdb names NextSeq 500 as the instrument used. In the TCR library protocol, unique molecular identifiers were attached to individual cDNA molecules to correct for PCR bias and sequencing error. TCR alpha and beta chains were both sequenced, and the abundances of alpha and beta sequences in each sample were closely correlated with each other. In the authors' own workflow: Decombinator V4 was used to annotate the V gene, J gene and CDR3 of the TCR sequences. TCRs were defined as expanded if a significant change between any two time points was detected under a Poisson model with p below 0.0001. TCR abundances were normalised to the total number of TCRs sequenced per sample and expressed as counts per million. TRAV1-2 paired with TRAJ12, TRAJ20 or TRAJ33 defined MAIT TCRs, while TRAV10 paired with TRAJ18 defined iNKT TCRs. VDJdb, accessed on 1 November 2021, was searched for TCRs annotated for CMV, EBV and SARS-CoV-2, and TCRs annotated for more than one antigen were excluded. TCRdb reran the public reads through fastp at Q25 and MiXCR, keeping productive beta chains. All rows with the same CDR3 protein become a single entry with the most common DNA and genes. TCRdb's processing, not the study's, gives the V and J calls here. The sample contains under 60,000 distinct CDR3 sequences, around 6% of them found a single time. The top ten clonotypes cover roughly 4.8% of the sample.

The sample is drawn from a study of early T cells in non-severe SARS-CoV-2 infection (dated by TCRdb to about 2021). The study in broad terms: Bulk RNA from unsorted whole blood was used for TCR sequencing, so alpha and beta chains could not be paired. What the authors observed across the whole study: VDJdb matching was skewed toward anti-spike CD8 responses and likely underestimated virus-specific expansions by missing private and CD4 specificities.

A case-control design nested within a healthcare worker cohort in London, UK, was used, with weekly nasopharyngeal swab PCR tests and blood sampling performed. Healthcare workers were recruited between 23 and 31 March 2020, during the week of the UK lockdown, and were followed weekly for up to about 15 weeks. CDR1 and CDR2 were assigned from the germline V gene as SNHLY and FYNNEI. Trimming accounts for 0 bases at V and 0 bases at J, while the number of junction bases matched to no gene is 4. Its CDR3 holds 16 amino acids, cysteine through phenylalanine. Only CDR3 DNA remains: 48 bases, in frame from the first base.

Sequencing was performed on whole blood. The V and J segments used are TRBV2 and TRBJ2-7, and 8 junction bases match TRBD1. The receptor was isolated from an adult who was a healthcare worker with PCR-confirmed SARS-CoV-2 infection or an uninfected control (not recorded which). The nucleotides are TGTGCCAGCAGTGAAGCCGACAGGGGCCTCTCCTACGAGCAGTACTTC. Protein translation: CASSEADRGLSYEQYF.